The 2 T cell receptor beta chains in this list originate from one sample, sequenced in a study of graft-versus-host responses after intestinal transplantation. Here immunoSEQ multiplex PCR was the method, and the copy in TCRdb shows in-frame clones only, minus some. The sample holds roughly 46,000 clones; about 93% are singletons and the top ten take around 6.3%. The sequences come from PBMCs, collected 750 to 800 days after a first intestinal transplant, on the day of a second. These receptors originate from a human patient who received an intestinal transplant, so some T cells may come from the graft donor.

This chain connects TRBV11-2 to TRBJ1-2; D not resolved. V lost 5 bases and J lost 5, with 18 bases in between. The CDR3 runs 15 residues. CDR1 and CDR2 from the germline V gene are SGHAT and FQNNGV. The CDR3 DNA sequence: TGTGCCAGCAGCCCTAATCCACAGTGGGTTTATGGCTACACCTTC. This codes for CASSPNPQWVYGYTF. The variable domain in full, with the rest retrieved from reference TRBV11-2 and TRBJ1-2, is EAGVAQSPRYKIIEKRQSVAFWCNPISGHATLYWYQQILGQGPKLLIQFQNNGVVDDSQLPKDRFSAERLKGVDSTLKIQPAKLEDSAVYLCASSPNPQWVYGYTFGSGTRLTVV.

This chain uses TRBV6-5 with TRBJ1-1; maybe TRBD1 (6 bases). Germline values: CDR1 MNHEY, CDR2 SVGAGI. This CDR3 is built from 12 residues. The V end lost 6 bases, the J end lost 5 bases, and 10 bases lay between the germline ends. CDR3 DNA sequence: TGTGCCAGCAGCCCGGGGGCTACTGAAGCTTTCTTT. It is translated as CASSPGATEAFF.